This T cell receptor beta chain was sequenced during a study of CD8+ T cells in alopecia areata. About the study: Treated patients swallowed 5 to 10 mg of oral tofacitinib twice daily. Whole-study results and caveats: A great number of expanded lesional clones endured in scalp and blood during tofacitinib.

Following extraction, RNA underwent reverse transcription to cDNA, which served as the sequencing template. The assay was immunoSEQ multiplex PCR, and TCRdb's table has in-frame clones only and misses some. The sample contains 150,000 to 200,000 clones, approximately 65% of which appear only once. The CDR3 has 14 residues. Trimming removed 4 bases at V and 4 bases at J, with 15 bases between. The germline V gene encodes CDR1 GTSNPN and CDR2 SVGIG (reference sequence). On this clone: What it binds is not known.

Sample treatment: oral pan-JAK inhibitor, 5-10 mg twice daily. Researchers took lesional scalp punch biopsies and peripheral blood from people who were alopecia areata patients. This receptor was identified in a human donor with alopecia areata. The rearrangement uses TRBV30 and TRBJ2-3; no clear D gene. The specimen comprised CD4+ T cells sorted from blood, sampled at week 4, from a patient treated with tofacitinib. CDR3 in DNA: TGTGCCTGGATCCCACCCCCGGGCTCAGATACGCAGTATTTT. It specifies CAWIPPPGSDTQYF. The full variable domain, rest sourced from reference TRBV30 and TRBJ2-3, is SQTIHQWPATLVQPVGSPLSLECTVEGTSNPNLYWYRQAAGRGLQLLFYSVGIGQISSEVPQNLSASRPQDRQFILSSKKLLLSDSGFYLCAWIPPPGSDTQYFGPGTRLTVL.